The 9 T cell receptor beta chains given below trace back to one sample, sequenced in a study of blood T cell repertoires in COVID-19. TCRdb keeps only in-frame clones here, not all; method: immunoSEQ multiplex PCR. The profile shows 250,000 or so clones, roughly 91% of them singletons. The specimen was peripheral blood. These receptors all stem from a woman aged 40 to 50 who had recovered from COVID-19.

The genes are TRBV30 and TRBJ1-3, with 7 positions matching TRBD1. Germline V CDR1 and CDR2: GTSNPN, SVGIG (reference sequence). The CDR3 sequence is 15 residues long. Trimming took 0 bases from V and 2 from J; bases not matched to a gene: 4. In DNA, the CDR3 is TGTGCCTGGAGTGTCGGGCAGGGGGCTGGAAACACCATATATTTT. This codes for CAWSVGQGAGNTIYF.

The gene calls are TRBV25-1 and TRBJ2-5, with D possibly matching TRBD2 (5 bases). The CDR3 is 15 residues long. V dropped 4 bases and J dropped 0 bases, with 12 bases sitting between them. The germline gives CDR1 MGHDK, CDR2 SYGVNS. CDR3 region: CASSAASLYQETQYF. The CDR3 DNA is TGTGCCAGCAGTGCGGCTAGCCTATACCAAGAGACCCAGTACTTC.

CDR3 sequence (DNA): TGTGCCAGCAGCTCCGGGACAGGAAGGTCGGCCAGTGAAAAACTGTTTTTT. Protein: CASSSGTGRSASEKLFF. V usage is TRBV5-8 and J usage is TRBJ1-4, with 8 bases identical to TRBD1. The trim removed 3 bases at V and 7 bases at J, leaving 14 bases unmatched. Germline V CDR1 and CDR2: SGHTS, YDEGEE. This CDR3 has 17 amino acids.

V usage is TRBV29-1 and J usage is TRBJ2-7; 9 positions match TRBD1. V lost 4 bases and J lost 2; bases outside the gene matches: 3. The CDR3 has 13 residues. Germline V gene sequence: CDR1 SQVTM, CDR2 ANQGSEA. For the CDR3, the DNA is TGCAGCGTTGGGAGGACAGGGGCCTACGAGCAGTACTTC. This codes for CSVGRTGAYEQYF.

V and J are TRBV18 and TRBJ2-2; possible D gene TRBD2, 6 bases. The CDR3 runs 14 residues. Trimming left V 4 bases short and J 5 bases short, with 11 bases between. Germline V gene sequence: CDR1 KGHSH, CDR2 LQKENI. DNA of the CDR3: TGTGCCAGCTCACGAACGGGGGATACCGGGGAGCTGTTTTTT. Encoded protein: CASSRTGDTGELFF.

This CDR3 reads CASSYGAGEPNEQYF. DNA for the CDR3: TGTGCCAGCAGTTACGGGGCGGGAGAGCCCAACGAGCAGTACTTC. This sequence joins TRBV6-2 or TRBV6-3 and TRBJ2-7; 7 bases agree with TRBD2. CDR1 and CDR2 from the germline V gene are MNHEY and SVGEGT. The CDR3 loop spans 15 amino acids. After removal of 2 bases from V and 5 bases from J, the junction contained 9 bases not matched to a gene.

The CDR3 region has the DNA TGCAGCGGTCGTGGGGGGGATGAGCAGTTCTTC. It is translated as CSGRGGDEQFF. The V and J genes are TRBV29-1 and TRBJ2-1; 7 bases agree with TRBD2. This CDR3 is built from 11 residues. The germline gives CDR1 SQVTM, CDR2 ANQGSEA. After removal of 7 bases from V and 8 bases from J, the junction contained 5 bases not matched to a gene.

This chain joins TRBV3-1 (or the pseudogene TRBV3-2) and TRBJ2-5; 11 bases match TRBD2. The junction had 8 bases not matched to a gene; V was cut back by 6 bases and J by 5 bases. CDR1 and CDR2 from the germline V gene are LGHDT and YNNKEL (reference sequence). The CDR3 covers 15 residues. CDR3 protein: CASRAGTSGGETQYF. CDR3 DNA: TGTGCCAGCAGGGCCGGGACTAGCGGTGGGGAGACCCAGTACTTC.

The chain joins TRBV7-2 to TRBJ2-6; tentative D call: TRBD2 (6 bases). With 5 bases removed from V and 0 bases from J, the gap between germline ends came to 17 bases. Germline-derived CDR1 and CDR2 are SGHTA and FQGNSA. The CDR3 sequence is 18 residues long. CDR3 DNA: TGTGCCAGCAGCCCCTGGGGTGCGGGGTACTCTGGGGCCAACGTCCTGACTTTC. This codes for CASSPWGAGYSGANVLTF.